One sample yielded the 30 T cell receptor beta chains listed below, sequenced in a study of siplizumab effects on memory and regulatory T cells. The table came from immunoSEQ multiplex PCR; TCRdb's copy has only in-frame clones and leaves some out. The data hold 75,000 to 100,000 clones, with around 94% observed a single time. What was sequenced was non-Treg CD4+ T cells sorted from blood. The origin of the receptors is a human donor in good health.

This clone was detected only once. The gene calls are TRBV6-5 and TRBJ1-1, with D perhaps matching TRBD1 (5 bases). The germline V gene encodes CDR1 MNHEY and CDR2 SVGAGI. Deletions cut 0 bases from V and 0 bases from J, with 5 bases between. The CDR3 extends over 14 amino acids. CDR3 nucleotides: TGTGCCAGCAGTTACTCGGGACTGAACACTGAAGCTTTCTTT. Translation gives CASSYSGLNTEAFF.

V gene TRBV19 combines with J gene TRBJ2-7, with 7 nucleotides matching TRBD1. V trimming: 2 bases; J trimming: 3 bases; junction bases outside the gene matches: 1. Germline V lookup: CDR1 LNHDA, CDR2 SQIVND (reference sequence). This CDR3 is 13 amino acids long. As DNA, the CDR3 is TGTGCCAGTAGTATAAGACAGGGCTACGAGCAGTACTTC. This gives the protein CASSIRQGYEQYF.

The chain uses TRBV6-5 and TRBJ2-7; either TRBD1 or TRBD2 may fit D (5 bases each). V lost 6 bases, J lost 5 bases, and 14 bases lay in between. Germline lookup yields CDR1 MNHEY and CDR2 SVGAGI. The CDR3 contains 13 residues. Written as DNA, the CDR3 is TGTGCCAGCAGGGTCACAGGAGCGGACGAGCAGTACTTC. Translation: CASRVTGADEQYF.

This chain links TRBV9 with TRBJ1-2, with TRBD1 identical over 9 bases. The CDR3 consists of 14 residues. Looked up from germline, CDR1 is SGDLS and CDR2 is YYNGEE. With 7 bases clipped from V and 3 bases from J, the junction kept 7 bases outside the gene matches. CDR3 region: CASRSGQGYYGYTF. The CDR3 coding sequence is TGTGCCAGCCGCTCGGGACAGGGTTACTATGGCTACACCTTC.

The chain carries TRBV6-6 and TRBJ1-2; D is possibly TRBD1 (6 bases). The germline CDR1 and CDR2 sequences are MNHNY and SVGAGI (reference sequence). The germline V and J ends were trimmed by 7 bases and 4 bases, with 19 bases remaining between them. The CDR3 is 15 residues long. The CDR3 coding sequence is TGTGCCAGCACATCCAACAGGGAAAGTTCCTATGGCTACACCTTC. Translated, it gives CASTSNRESSYGYTF.

This chain uses TRBV19 with TRBJ2-7, with TRBD1 identical over 8 bases. The CDR3 runs to 15 residues. V gave up 9 bases and J gave up 1 base; unmatched junction bases: 11. Germline loops: CDR1 LNHDA, CDR2 SQIVND (reference sequence). The CDR3 bases are TGTGCCAGCCGCAACAGGGGGAGTTTATCCTACGAGCAGTACTTC. Protein sequence: CASRNRGSLSYEQYF. Full variable domain (rest looked up from reference TRBV19 and TRBJ2-7): DGGITQSPKYLFRKEGQNVTLSCEQNLNHDAMYWYRQDPGQGLRLIYYSQIVNDFQKGDIAEGYSVSREKKESFPLTVTSAQKNPTAFYLCASRNRGSLSYEQYFGPGTRLTVT.

This chain uses TRBV10-1 with TRBJ2-2; 7 nucleotides align to TRBD2. The CDR3 is made up of 13 amino acids. Trimming took 6 bases from V and 5 from J; bases not matched to a gene: 3. Germline-derived CDR1 and CDR2 are WNHNN and SYGVQD (reference sequence). The CDR3 loop is CASSPGGTGELFF. The DNA of the CDR3 is TGCGCCAGCAGCCCCGGGGGGACCGGGGAGCTGTTTTTT.

This clone occurred a few times. J is TRBJ2-2 and V is TRBV28, with TRBD2 matching 12 bases. The CDR3 is 17 residues long. The J segment lost 2 bases and the V segment lost 2 bases, leaving 3 bases of the junction unmatched. CDR1 and CDR2 from the germline V gene are MDHEN and SYDVKM. CDR3 loop: CASSLLAGGPNTGELFF. Here the CDR3 DNA reads TGTGCCAGCAGTTTACTAGCGGGAGGGCCTAACACCGGGGAGCTGTTTTTT. Looking up the rest from reference TRBV28 and TRBJ2-2 gives the full variable domain: DVKVTQSSRYLVKRTGEKVFLECVQDMDHENMFWYRQDPGLGLRLIYFSYDVKMKEKGDIPEGYSVSREKKERFSLILESASTNQTSMYLCASSLLAGGPNTGELFFGEGSRLTVL.

The chain has TRBV5-1 and TRBJ2-3, with 14 bases that match TRBD2. Germline assignment: CDR1 SGHRS and CDR2 YFSETQ. The V gene end was trimmed by 2 bases and the J gene end by 3 bases; junction bases not matched to a gene: 17. The CDR3 has 21 amino acids. The CDR3 loop is CASSFSPTGTSGRGRTDTQYF. For the CDR3, the DNA is TGCGCCAGCAGCTTCTCCCCTACCGGGACTAGCGGGAGAGGGCGGACAGATACGCAGTATTTT.

The J gene is TRBJ2-1, the V gene TRBV30, with D tentatively TRBD2 (5 bases). V was clipped by 0 bases and J by 14 bases, with 11 bases between them. The CDR3 consists of 11 residues. CDR1 GTSNPN and CDR2 SVGIG come from the germline V gene (reference sequence). CDR3 amino acids: CAWSVGGGKFF. DNA for the CDR3: TGTGCCTGGAGTGTAGGCGGAGGCAAGTTCTTC.

The CDR3, as DNA: TGTGCCAGCCGTCGGGACAGGCGGAACACTGAAGCTTTCTTT. Translation: CASRRDRRNTEAFF. This rearrangement joins TRBV2 to TRBJ1-1; TRBD1 agrees at 8 bases. V dropped 8 bases and J dropped 1; count of bases not matched to a gene: 6. The CDR3 loop spans 14 amino acids. CDR1 and CDR2 from the germline V gene are SNHLY and FYNNEI. Full variable domain (missing parts from reference TRBV2 and TRBJ1-1): EPEVTQTPSHQVTQMGQEVILRCVPISNHLYFYWYRQILGQKVEFLVSFYNNEISEKSEIFDDQFSVERPDGSNFTLKIRSTKLEDSAMYFCASRRDRRNTEAFFGQGTRLTVV.

This clone was picked up a small number of times. The chain uses TRBV19 and TRBJ1-1, with D maybe TRBD1 (5 bases). Looked up from germline, CDR1 is LNHDA and CDR2 is SQIVND (reference sequence). V lost 3 bases and J lost 1, with 9 bases in between. The CDR3 is made up of 14 amino acids. The CDR3 sequence is CASSITGTNTEAFF. The CDR3 DNA sequence: TGTGCCAGTAGTATTACAGGAACGAACACTGAAGCTTTCTTT.

This chain connects TRBV28 to TRBJ1-3; perhaps TRBD1 as D (5 bases). The V gene's germline CDR1 is MDHEN and CDR2 SYDVKM. The CDR3 is 15 residues long. Deletions cut 6 bases from V and 0 bases from J, with 12 bases between. For the CDR3, the DNA is TGTGCCAGCAGCAATACAGGTTACTCTGGAAACACCATATATTTT. Its protein is CASSNTGYSGNTIYF.

The V call is TRBV5-1, the J call TRBJ1-5; D possibly corresponds to TRBD1 (6 bases). The germline V and J ends were trimmed by 0 bases and 6 bases, with 13 bases remaining between them. Germline lookup yields CDR1 SGHRS and CDR2 YFSETQ. This CDR3 is 15 amino acids long. The CDR3: CASSLEGGPSQPQHF. In DNA form, the CDR3 reads TGCGCCAGCAGCTTGGAAGGGGGGCCTAGTCAGCCCCAGCATTTT.

The chain has TRBV5-1 and TRBJ1-1, with a weak D call TRBD1 (6 bases). The CDR3 extends over 14 amino acids. Germline V gene lookup returns CDR1 SGHRS and CDR2 YFSETQ. Between the trimmed V and J ends, which lost 4 bases and 3 bases, there was a span of 13 bases. The CDR3 DNA sequence: TGCGCCAGCAGCATACAGGGTGCCGACACTGAAGCTTTCTTT. Protein product: CASSIQGADTEAFF.

The V call is TRBV14, the J call TRBJ1-1, with unresolved D. Germline CDR1 is SGHDN and CDR2 is FVKESK. V lost 2 bases and J lost 7, with 11 bases in between. The length of the CDR3 is 13 residues. CDR3: CASSQKGGLEAFF. CDR3 sequence (DNA): TGTGCCAGCAGCCAAAAAGGAGGGCTTGAAGCTTTCTTT.

The chain carries TRBV5-8 and TRBJ1-2, with a possible D match to TRBD1 (5 bases). The CDR3 contains 16 residues. Germline values: CDR1 SGHTS, CDR2 YDEGEE. Between the trimmed V and J ends, which lost 0 bases and 6 bases, there was a span of 18 bases. The CDR3 nucleotides read TGTGCCAGCAGCTTGGTCGGCAGGGAAGGGTTGGATGGCTACACCTTC. The encoded protein is CASSLVGREGLDGYTF. Using reference TRBV5-8 and TRBJ1-2 for the parts outside the CDR3, the full variable domain is EAGVTQSPTHLIKTRGQQATLRCSPISGHTSVYWYQQALGLGLQFLLWYDEGEERNRGNFPPRFSGRQFPNYSSELNVNALELEDSALYLCASSLVGREGLDGYTFGSGTRLTVV.

The CDR3 region has the DNA TGCGCCAGCAGCTTGGCCGAGACAGGGTTTTTGTCCGGGGAGCTGTTTTTT. It codes for CASSLAETGFLSGELFF. V and J are TRBV5-1 and TRBJ2-2, with TRBD1 identical over 7 bases. The V segment lost 0 bases and the J segment 6 bases; nucleotides outside the gene matches: 11. Germline V gene lookup returns CDR1 SGHRS and CDR2 YFSETQ. There are 17 residues in the CDR3.

The gene calls are TRBV5-5 and TRBJ2-5; D perhaps matches TRBD1 (6 bases). With 1 base removed from V and 0 bases from J, the gap between germline ends came to 13 bases. The V gene's germline CDR1 is SGHKS and CDR2 YYEKEE (reference sequence). This CDR3 is 16 amino acids long. The CDR3 coding sequence is TGTGCCAGCAGCTTGTCTTCGGACAGCGACCAAGAGACCCAGTACTTC. This sequence encodes CASSLSSDSDQETQYF.

This CDR3 is CASSLGLAIYNEQFF. The CDR3 DNA sequence: TGTGCCAGTAGTTTAGGGCTAGCCATATACAATGAGCAGTTCTTC. The chain couples TRBV19 to TRBJ2-1; D is perhaps TRBD2 (5 bases). Germline CDR1 LNHDA, CDR2 SQIVND (reference sequence). Trimming left V 5 bases short and J 4 bases short, with 15 bases between. The CDR3 has 15 residues.

This chain links TRBV14 with TRBJ2-1, with TRBD2 as a possible D gene (5 bases). The CDR3 has 13 residues. Trimming took 4 bases from V and 6 from J, leaving 10 bases between them. CDR1 SGHDN and CDR2 FVKESK come from the germline V gene. The CDR3 bases are TGTGCCAGCAGCCCAGACTACTTCAATGAGCAGTTCTTC. This sequence encodes CASSPDYFNEQFF.

The chain combines TRBV7-9 with TRBJ1-5; 7 positions match TRBD1. The germline V gene encodes CDR1 SEHNR and CDR2 FQNEAQ (reference sequence). V was pared by 0 bases and J by 3 bases, with 2 bases of the junction left unmatched. CDR3 size: 15 residues. The CDR3 spells CASSLAGQINQPQHF. CDR3 nucleotide sequence: TGTGCCAGCAGCTTAGCGGGACAGATCAATCAGCCCCAGCATTTT.

CDR3 protein: CAWANPGHYTGELFF. The CDR3, as DNA: TGTGCCTGGGCTAACCCCGGCCACTACACCGGGGAGCTGTTTTTT. The chain carries TRBV30 and TRBJ2-2; D not certain. The CDR3 has 15 residues. Germline loops: CDR1 GTSNPN, CDR2 SVGIG (reference sequence). V was clipped by 5 bases and J by 3 bases, with 16 bases between them.

The CDR3 DNA reads TGTGCCAGCAGATCAACCGGGACTAGCGGGAGTGGTGAGCAGTTCTTC. The encoded protein is CASRSTGTSGSGEQFF. The chain links TRBV28 to TRBJ2-1, with TRBD2 matching over 14 bases. The CDR3 runs 16 residues. Germline V CDR1 and CDR2: MDHEN, SYDVKM. Trimming took 6 bases from V and 9 from J; bases not matched to a gene: 10.

This rearrangement joins TRBV2 to TRBJ2-4; the D gene is possibly TRBD2 (5 bases). This CDR3 is built from 22 residues. Trimming took 2 bases from V and 0 from J, leaving 29 bases between them. Germline CDR1 reads SNHLY; CDR2 reads FYNNEI. The CDR3 DNA reads as TGTGCCAGCAGTGAAAAATTCCCCACTAGACTTAAACGCCCCACAGCCAAAAACATTCAGTACTTC. Protein: CASSEKFPTRLKRPTAKNIQYF.

This clone showed up just a few times. This rearrangement joins TRBV27 to TRBJ1-1; 8 positions agree with TRBD1. CDR1 MNHEY and CDR2 SMNVEV come from the germline V gene (reference sequence). With 4 bases clipped from V and 2 bases from J, the junction kept 12 bases outside the gene matches. The CDR3 totals 17 residues. CDR3 sequence: CASSWGQERGLNTEAFF. The CDR3 DNA is TGTGCCAGCAGTTGGGGACAGGAAAGAGGTTTAAACACTGAAGCTTTCTTT.

This chain uses TRBV28 with TRBJ2-3, with D tentatively TRBD2 (5 bases). Germline V gene sequence: CDR1 MDHEN, CDR2 SYDVKM. V lost 1 base, J lost 8 bases, and 19 bases lay in between. The CDR3 has 16 amino acids. CDR3 DNA sequence: TGTGCCAGCAGTTTATCTTCGGGAACCGGGTGGGGTACGCAGTATTTT. As protein: CASSLSSGTGWGTQYF.

V is TRBV27 and J is TRBJ2-3, with D uncertain. Germline V gives CDR1 MNHEY, CDR2 SMNVEV (reference sequence). This CDR3 region has 15 residues. The V and J ends lost 2 bases and 1 base respectively, with 10 bases between them. This CDR3 is CASSLIGWGTDTQYF. CDR3 DNA: TGTGCCAGCAGTTTAATAGGTTGGGGCACAGATACGCAGTATTTT.

The rearrangement links TRBV6-5 to TRBJ2-7, with D uncertain. Trimming pared 2 bases from V and 5 bases from J, leaving 16 bases between. The CDR3 extends over 15 amino acids. Germline CDR1 reads MNHEY; CDR2 reads SVGAGI. CDR3 DNA: TGTGCCAGCAGTTACCGAAATCTAAACGGAAACGAGCAGTACTTC. It translates to CASSYRNLNGNEQYF.

This clone came up a few times. The genes are TRBV28 and TRBJ1-5, with unresolved D. CDR1 and CDR2 from the germline V gene are MDHEN and SYDVKM. V lost 5 bases and J lost 6, with 5 bases in between. CDR3 length equals 11 residues. The CDR3 bases are TGTGCCAGCAGTGGGCGTCAGCCCCAGCATTTT. Translating it yields CASSGRQPQHF.